This is a list of T cell receptor beta chains from one sample in a study of T cell changes during pregnancy in multiple sclerosis. This table comes from immunoSEQ multiplex PCR, and its TCRdb copy is limited to in-frame clones, with some not included. The sample carries about 54,000 clones, more than 90% recorded once. Specimen: peripheral blood, collected after pregnancy. These receptors came from a female donor in good health, enrolled as a control in a pregnancy study. CDR3s include the opening cysteine and the closing phenylalanine or tryptophan. A D gene is named only where the DNA matches it firmly. A clone size is listed for some rows: how often the clone was seen (once, few, many), or a class if it is expanded.

j_call | d_call | clone_size | v_call | cdr3_nt | cdr3_aa
TRBJ2-3 | TRBD1 | - | TRBV29-1 | TGCAGCCTCTTAAGACAGGGGGCGCGAACAGATACGCAGTATTTT | CSLLRQGARTDTQYF
TRBJ2-2 | - | - | TRBV19 | TGTGCCAGTACCCTCCGGACAGATACGAACACCGGGGAGCTGTTTTTT | CASTLRTDTNTGELFF
TRBJ2-2 | TRBD1 | - | TRBV5-1 | TGCGCCAGCAGCTTCGGGACAGGGTACTTCACCGGGGAGCTGTTTTTT | CASSFGTGYFTGELFF
TRBJ2-2 | TRBD1 | - | TRBV10-3 | TGTGCCATCAGTGCACAGGGGGCGGTTGGCGGGGAGCTGTTTTTT | CAISAQGAVGGELFF
TRBJ1-6 | - | - | TRBV9 | TGTGCCAGCAGCGTAGCTCAAGGAGGGCCGGGGTCACCCCTCCACTTT | CASSVAQGGPGSPLHF
TRBJ1-5 | - | - | TRBV28 | TGTGCCAGCAGTTTATACTGGGGGGGCAATCAGCCCCAGCATTTT | CASSLYWGGNQPQHF
TRBJ1-2 | TRBD1 | - | TRBV5-1 | TGCGCCAGCAAGACCGGGACAGGGGGTTTCAGTAGGGGCTACACCTTC | CASKTGTGGFSRGYTF
TRBJ2-5 | - | - | TRBV9 | TGTGCCAGCACGGTGGGGGGAAATCAAGAGACCCAGTACTTC | CASTVGGNQETQYF
TRBJ2-5 | TRBD1 | - | TRBV7-9 | TGTGCCAGCAGCTTGGGGGACAGGGTTGGGCAAGAGACCCAGTACTTC | CASSLGDRVGQETQYF
TRBJ2-6 | TRBD2 | - | TRBV2 | TGTGCCTCCCTTGGGGGGGACGGGGCCAACGTCCTGACTTTC | CASLGGDGANVLTF
TRBJ2-7 | TRBD1 | - | TRBV7-7 | TGTGCCAGCAGCAGAACCGGGACAGGAGGCGAGCAGTACTTC | CASSRTGTGGEQYF
TRBJ2-1 | - | - | TRBV11-3 | TGTGCCAGCAGTGTAGAGGAGTACAATGAGCAGTTCTTC | CASSVEEYNEQFF
TRBJ2-5 | TRBD2 | - | TRBV19 | TGTGCCAGTAGTACGATTCAACTAGCGGGAAAAGAGACCCAGTACTTC | CASSTIQLAGKETQYF
TRBJ2-1 | TRBD2 | once | TRBV6-1 | TGTGCCAGCAGTGAAGGGGGGGGAGGAAGGAATGAGCAGTTCTTC | CASSEGGGGRNEQFF
TRBJ1-1 | - | once | TRBV6-5 | TGTGCCACCAACGGGATTCGTTTCTTT | CATNGIRFF
TRBJ2-1 | - | - | TRBV7-9 | TGTGCCAGCAGCTTAGGTTCTCTGGAGCAGTTCTTC | CASSLGSLEQFF
TRBJ2-1 | TRBD2 | - | TRBV18 | TGTGCCAGCTCACCCCCGAAGGGACTAGCGGGGGTTGATGAGCAGTTCTTC | CASSPPKGLAGVDEQFF
TRBJ2-1 | - | - | TRBV28 | TGTGCCAGCACAGGGTACAATGAGCAGTTCTTC | CASTGYNEQFF
TRBJ2-5 | - | once | TRBV28 | TGTGCCAGCAGTCCAAATCGCAGGGGAAACCAAGAGACCCAGTACTTC | CASSPNRRGNQETQYF
TRBJ1-6 | TRBD1 | - | TRBV10-3 | TGTGCCATCAGACAGGGGAAAAATAATTCACCCCTCCACTTT | CAIRQGKNNSPLHF
TRBJ1-1 | TRBD1 | - | TRBV27 | TGTGCCAGCACTAAGACAGGGGGCACTGAAGCTTTCTTT | CASTKTGGTEAFF
TRBJ1-5 | - | - | TRBV5-1 | TGCGCCAGCAGCTCGGACAGTACAAATCAGCCCCAGCATTTT | CASSSDSTNQPQHF
TRBJ1-2 | - | once | TRBV7-2 | TGTGCCAGCAGCTCGACGGTAGCCTCTCACTATGGCTACACCTTC | CASSSTVASHYGYTF
TRBJ2-3 | - | - | TRBV4-1 | TGCGCCAGCAGCCAAAGGGGGGCTGCGGGGGATAGAACAGATACGCAGTATTTT | CASSQRGAAGDRTDTQYF
TRBJ2-1 | TRBD1 | - | TRBV5-1 | TGCGCCAGCAGCTTGGAGGGACAGGGCCTTTTCAATGAGCAGTTCTTC | CASSLEGQGLFNEQFF